Listed below are T cell receptor beta chains from one sample, sequenced in a study of human T cells and chemical hapten exposure. From the RACE reads, TCRdb called clonotypes with MiXCR, one entry per CDR3 protein. In the table there are about 120,000 distinct CDR3 sequences, roughly 13% of which are singletons. Source: whole blood, taken in connection with sensitization to the hapten diphenylcyclopropenone (DPC). These TCRs come from a man aged 18 to 29 with alopecia areata. Some clones in this sample may be carry-over from other donors' samples. Both conserved end residues are part of each CDR3. The D gene is left open where the match is weak. The size field is filled for only some rows; it gives once, few, many or a size class.

J gene | D gene | V gene | clone size | CDR3 DNA | CDR3 protein
TRBJ1-2 | . | TRBV3-1 | many | TGTGCCAGCAGCCAAGGGCCCGCAGAGACCTATGGCTACACCTTC | CASSQGPAETYGYTF
TRBJ2-1 | TRBD2 | TRBV4-3 | . | TGCGCCAGCAGCCACCTAGGTCCTAGCGGGGGCATCATTCCCTACAATGAGCAGTTCTTC | CASSHLGPSGGIIPYNEQFF
TRBJ1-3 | . | TRBV6-5 | few | TGTGCCAGCAGGGGGGGGTCTCTCTCTGGAAACACCATATATTTT | CASRGGSLSGNTIYF
TRBJ2-7 | TRBD1 | TRBV28 | few | TGTGCCAGCAGTCTCCTCACAGGGGAGCCCTACGAGCAGTACTTC | CASSLLTGEPYEQYF
TRBJ1-5 | TRBD1 | TRBV10-3 | few | TGTGCCATCAGGGAGACAGGGACGGGCAATCAGCCCCAGCATTTT | CAIRETGTGNQPQHF
TRBJ1-2 | . | TRBV4-3 | . | TGCGCCAGCAGCCTAGGGGGACCTGCATCTAACTATGGCTACACCTTC | CASSLGGPASNYGYTF
TRBJ2-7 | . | TRBV7-9 | few | TGTGCCAGCAGCTTAGCCGGTAGGGCAAACGAGCAGTACTTC | CASSLAGRANEQYF
TRBJ1-1 | . | TRBV20-1 | . | TGCAGTGCTAGAGATCCCCTTATCGGCACTGAAGCTTTCTTT | CSARDPLIGTEAFF
TRBJ1-5 | . | TRBV27 | . | TGTGCCAGCAGTTTTGTTGGGCAGCCCCAGCATTTT | CASSFVGQPQHF
TRBJ1-5 | . | TRBV28 | . | TGTGCCAGCAACCGTCTCCCCCCGAGTAGTCAGCCCCAGCATTTT | CASNRLPPSSQPQHF
TRBJ2-6 | . | TRBV12-3/TRBV12-4 | many | TGTGCCAGCAGTTTCGGGGGATCTGGGGCCAACGTCCTGACTTTC | CASSFGGSGANVLTF
TRBJ1-1 | . | TRBV6-2/TRBV6-3 | few | TGTGCCAGCGGTAAGGGGGTTCGTGACACTGAAGCTTTCTTT | CASGKGVRDTEAFF
TRBJ2-3 | . | TRBV4-3 | . | TGCGCCAGCAGCCAAGAGACAGCTAGCACAGATACGCAGTATTTT | CASSQETASTDTQYF
TRBJ1-6 | TRBD1 | TRBV4-3 | . | TGCGCCAGCAGCCAAGGTCGGACAGGCTTTAATTCACCCCTCCACTTT | CASSQGRTGFNSPLHF
TRBJ2-5 | . | TRBV7-9 | . | TGTGCCAGCAGCTTAGCGGCTAATTTCGCAGAGACCCAGTACTTC | CASSLAANFAETQYF
TRBJ1-4 | . | TRBV9 | . | TGTGCCAGCAGCGTAGCTACGGGGAGAGCAACTAATGAAAAACTGTTTTTT | CASSVATGRATNEKLFF
TRBJ1-5 | . | TRBV12-3/TRBV12-4 | . | TGTGCCAGCAGTTTCGATGGAATTAGCAATCAGCCCCAGCATTTT | CASSFDGISNQPQHF
TRBJ1-6 | . | TRBV20-1 | many | TGCAGTGCTAGAGATGAAGTAGACATGGGCCATACTTCACCCCTCCACTTT | CSARDEVDMGHTSPLHF
TRBJ2-4 | . | TRBV6-2/TRBV6-3 | many | TGTGCCAGCACCCCCGACCAAGTACGAAAAAACATTCAGTACTTC | CASTPDQVRKNIQYF
TRBJ1-3 | . | TRBV7-6 | . | TGTGCCAGCAGCTTAGACAGGGCGGACGGAAACACCATATATTTT | CASSLDRADGNTIYF
TRBJ2-5 | TRBD2 | TRBV28 | few | TGTGCCAGCAGTTCAGGCATGGGGAGGGAGGAGACCCAGTACTTC | CASSSGMGREETQYF